The following is a T cell receptor (beta chain) sequence with its context. A junction boundary mismatches the germline segment, possibly from a read error. An input of roughly 0.5 to 1 ug of RNA was subjected to reverse transcription using random hexamers. Each CDR3 protein gets one entry after TCRdb re-called the immunoSEQ multiplex PCR reads with MiXCR. Found here are 250,000 to 300,000 distinct CDR3 sequences, roughly 85% of them singletons; the top ten hold roughly 0.21%. This record comes from a study of CD8 T cells in Susac syndrome. There are 14 residues in the CDR3. This sequence originates from a human donor with multiple sclerosis. The chain has TRBV12-3 or TRBV12-4 and TRBJ2-7; 10 bases line up with TRBD1. The specimen was CD8+ T cells from PBMCs. The CDR3 is CASSLGQGGYEQYF. Written as DNA, the CDR3 is TGTGCCAGCAGCTTAGGACAGGGGGGCTACGAGCAGTACTTC.